This T cell receptor (beta chain) is drawn from a study of T cells in women clearing cervical HPV infection. Looked up from germline, CDR1 is SGHTA and CDR2 is FQGNSA. Trimming removed 6 bases from V and 0 bases from J, with 8 bases in between. There are 13 residues in the CDR3. Comment on this clone: The DNA ends 3 residues before the CDR3 does, and the rest of the CDR3 is filled in from the germline J gene.

Only in-frame clones appear in the TCRdb table, and some are missing; sequencing was by immunoSEQ multiplex PCR. In all, the sample yields more than 40,000 clones. The sample was blood buffy coat. This clonotype was obtained from a woman between 18 and 75 years old with a cervical HPV16 infection that either progressed to CIN3+ or cleared (not recorded which). The chain couples TRBV7-2 to TRBJ1-1; D is unresolved. The covered CDR3 bases are TGTGCCAGCAGGATTACTATGAACACTGAA. Translated: CASRITMNTE. The CDR3, in full, reads CASRITMNTEAFF.